One and the same sample provided the 23 T cell receptor beta chains below, sequenced in a study of PD-1 blockade in classical Hodgkin lymphoma. The sample's time point: cycle 4 day 1 (C4D1), after 6 weeks of nivolumab. Brentuximab vedotin exposure varied among the patients, all of whom had relapsed after autologous stem cell transplantation. Profiling relied on immunoSEQ multiplex PCR, and the TCRdb table lists in-frame clones only, not all of them. The data hold 20,000 to 25,000 clones, with around 70% observed a single time. The sequenced sample was peripheral blood mononuclear cells (PBMCs), obtained before the fourth cycle of nivolumab. The receptors come from a human donor with classical Hodgkin lymphoma.

This clone has just one count. This chain links TRBV7-2 with TRBJ1-6; weak D call: TRBD1 (6 bases). V dropped 5 bases and J dropped 0 bases, with 14 bases sitting between them. There are 17 residues in the CDR3. Germline V gene lookup returns CDR1 SGHTA and CDR2 FQGNSA. This chain's CDR3 is CASSHYRASSYNSPLHF. The CDR3 DNA is TGTGCCAGCAGCCACTACAGGGCCAGCTCCTATAATTCACCCCTCCACTTT.

The chain is built from TRBV5-1 and TRBJ2-3, with 12 bases matching TRBD1. Trimming at V came to 0 bases and at J to 4 bases, leaving 6 bases not matched to a gene. Germline V lookup: CDR1 SGHRS, CDR2 YFSETQ. The CDR3 is 17 amino acids. CDR3 DNA: TGCGCCAGCAGCTTGGCGGGGACAGGGGGCCGAGCAGATACGCAGTATTTT. Protein sequence: CASSLAGTGGRADTQYF.

This chain uses TRBV11-3 with TRBJ2-7, with D possibly being TRBD1 (6 bases). From germline, CDR1 is SGHNT and CDR2 YENEEA. V was shortened by 5 bases and J by 2 bases, with 16 bases between the two germline ends. The CDR3 sequence is 15 residues long. The CDR3 spells CASSKYRVLPYEQYF. The CDR3 bases are TGTGCCAGCAGCAAATACAGGGTGCTCCCCTACGAGCAGTACTTC. The full variable domain, its missing parts supplied by reference TRBV11-3 and TRBJ2-7, is EAGVVQSPRYKIIEKKQPVAFWCNPISGHNTLYWYLQNLGQGPELLIRYENEEAVDDSQLPKDRFSAERLKGVDSTLKIQPAELGDSAVYLCASSKYRVLPYEQYFGPGTRLTVT.

By proportion, this clone is medium-sized. CDR3 nucleotide sequence: TGTGCCAGCAGTGAAGTACACGGAAACACCATATATTTT. Translated, it gives CASSEVHGNTIYF. The V call is TRBV2, the J call TRBJ1-3; no clear D. This CDR3 is 13 amino acids long. Trimming took off 1 base at V and 4 bases at J, with 5 bases between the two ends. The germline gives CDR1 SNHLY, CDR2 FYNNEI.

The genes are TRBV5-1 and TRBJ2-1; 9 bases agree with TRBD1. With 4 bases clipped from V and 7 bases from J, the junction kept 9 bases outside the gene matches. The CDR3 consists of 15 residues. Germline values: CDR1 SGHRS, CDR2 YFSETQ. CDR3 sequence: CASSDGQGSWNEQFF. The CDR3, as DNA: TGCGCCAGCAGCGACGGACAGGGGTCTTGGAATGAGCAGTTCTTC.

This rearrangement joins TRBV27 to TRBJ2-7, with D maybe TRBD1 (5 bases). The CDR3 sequence is 13 residues long. From germline, CDR1 is MNHEY and CDR2 SMNVEV (reference sequence). Trimming took 3 bases from V and 1 from J, leaving 7 bases between them. The CDR3 DNA reads TGTGCCAGCAGTTTTAAGGGGTCCTACGAGCAGTACTTC. This gives the protein CASSFKGSYEQYF.

The table lists this clone with a few counts. This chain uses TRBV27 with TRBJ2-7, with a weak D call TRBD2 (6 bases). The CDR3 has 14 amino acids. The germline gives CDR1 MNHEY, CDR2 SMNVEV (reference sequence). Trimming shortened V by 10 bases and J by 1 base, and 17 bases separated the two germline ends. This CDR3 reads CATRETWGSYEQYF. In DNA form, the CDR3 reads TGTGCCACTCGGGAGACTTGGGGTTCCTACGAGCAGTACTTC.

V usage is TRBV5-1 and J usage is TRBJ1-3, with TRBD1 matching over 8 bases. The V and J ends lost 4 bases and 0 bases, in that order; junction bases with no gene match: 6. CDR1 SGHRS and CDR2 YFSETQ come from the germline V gene. The CDR3 covers 16 residues. CDR3 region: CASSRGQESSGNTIYF. The CDR3 nucleotides are TGCGCCAGCAGCCGGGGACAGGAGAGCTCTGGAAACACCATATATTTT.

In its sample, this clone was seen a few times. The rearrangement links TRBV11-2 to TRBJ2-1, with 7 bases identical to TRBD1. This CDR3 contains 16 residues. CDR1 is SGHAT and CDR2 is FQNNGV in the germline V gene. V was pared by 7 bases and J by 2 bases, with 11 bases of the junction left unmatched. CDR3 coding DNA: TGTGCCAGCATTACGGACCTAGGGACAGCCTACAATGAGCAGTTCTTC. It translates to CASITDLGTAYNEQFF.

The rearrangement links TRBV2 to TRBJ1-1, with 10 bases matching TRBD1. With V trimmed by 6 bases and J by 5 bases, 6 bases remained unmatched. The V gene's germline CDR1 is SNHLY and CDR2 FYNNEI. The CDR3 has 14 residues. DNA of the CDR3: TGTGCCAGCAGAGGACAGGGGGTTGTTACTGAAGCTTTCTTT. Residues: CASRGQGVVTEAFF.

The V gene is TRBV11-3, the J gene TRBJ2-6; possible D gene TRBD2, 6 bases. The CDR3 sequence is 17 residues long. V lost 3 bases to trimming and J lost 0 bases, with 12 bases between them. The germline V gene has CDR1 SGHNT and CDR2 YENEEA. The CDR3 nucleotides read TGTGCCAGCAGCTTGGACGGGGGAAACTCTGGGGCCAACGTCCTGACTTTC. Its translation: CASSLDGGNSGANVLTF.

In this sample, this clone is medium-sized. This chain connects TRBV6-6 to TRBJ1-4; D is perhaps TRBD1 (6 bases). V lost 5 bases and J 5 bases, leaving 9 bases between the germline ends. The germline V gene has CDR1 MNHNY and CDR2 SVGAGI (reference sequence). The CDR3 consists of 13 residues. The CDR3 DNA is TGTGCCAGCAGTAACAGGGAAAATGAAAAACTGTTTTTT. This sequence encodes CASSNRENEKLFF.

The chain couples TRBV6-4 to TRBJ2-1; D uncertain. V lost 5 bases to trimming and J lost 4 bases, with 3 bases between them. CDR3 length: 11 amino acids. Germline V lookup: CDR1 MRHNA, CDR2 SNTAGT. The CDR3: CASSTYNEQFF. CDR3 bases: TGTGCCAGCAGTACTTACAATGAGCAGTTCTTC.

This clone was seen once. The chain recombines TRBV30 with TRBJ1-2; tentative D call: TRBD1 (5 bases). Germline V lookup: CDR1 GTSNPN, CDR2 SVGIG (reference sequence). The V end was cut by 0 bases, the J end by 4 bases, with 18 bases between. The CDR3 spans 16 residues. The CDR3 DNA reads TGTGCCTGGAGTGTACTACAGGCAGGGAGCTCCTATGGCTACACCTTC. It codes for CAWSVLQAGSSYGYTF. The full variable domain, rest sourced from reference TRBV30 and TRBJ1-2, is SQTIHQWPATLVQPVGSPLSLECTVEGTSNPNLYWYRQAAGRGLQLLFYSVGIGQISSEVPQNLSASRPQDRQFILSSKKLLLSDSGFYLCAWSVLQAGSSYGYTFGSGTRLTVV.

The genes are TRBV7-2 and TRBJ2-1; the match to TRBD2 covers 11 bases. The germline V gene has CDR1 SGHTA and CDR2 FQGNSA. V was clipped by 5 bases and J by 9 bases; unmatched bases: 15. The CDR3 is 17 amino acids. The CDR3 protein is CASSGGALSGGAAEQFF. DNA of the CDR3: TGTGCCAGCAGCGGGGGCGCTCTTAGCGGGGGGGCCGCTGAGCAGTTCTTC.

The chain is built from TRBV29-1 and TRBJ1-2, with D possibly TRBD1 on 5 matching bases. V gave up 4 bases and J gave up 4 bases, with 13 bases separating them. Germline assignment: CDR1 SQVTM and CDR2 ANQGSEA. The CDR3 has 13 residues. The CDR3, as DNA: TGCAGCGTTGTGGGGGGGGTGGGCTATGGCTACACCTTC. Translating it yields CSVVGGVGYGYTF.

The CDR3 nucleotides are TGTGCCTGGTCCCGGCGCCTGAGCACAGATACGCAGTATTTT. Residues: CAWSRRLSTDTQYF. The rearrangement links TRBV30 to TRBJ2-3; D is ambiguous. The CDR3 length is 14 residues. Per germline, CDR1 GTSNPN and CDR2 SVGIG (reference sequence). The V end was cut by 5 bases, the J end by 0 bases, with 12 bases between. The whole variable domain, filled in from reference TRBV30 and TRBJ2-3, reads SQTIHQWPATLVQPVGSPLSLECTVEGTSNPNLYWYRQAAGRGLQLLFYSVGIGQISSEVPQNLSASRPQDRQFILSSKKLLLSDSGFYLCAWSRRLSTDTQYFGPGTRLTVL.

The chain recombines TRBV6-5 with TRBJ1-3; unclear D gene. The CDR3 is 14 amino acids. CDR1 is MNHEY, CDR2 SVGAGI, per germline. With 5 bases removed from V and 3 bases from J, the gap between germline ends came to 11 bases. CDR3 DNA: TGTGCCAGCAGTGGGGTCGTGGATGGAAACACCATATATTTT. This sequence encodes CASSGVVDGNTIYF.

Only a few counts were recorded for this clone. V and J are TRBV14 and TRBJ1-4, with D unresolved. Trimming removed 1 base at V and 8 bases at J, with 11 bases between. CDR3 length: 14 residues. Per germline, CDR1 SGHDN and CDR2 FVKESK. In nucleotides, the CDR3 is TGTGCCAGCAGCCAAGTTTCAGGCGCGGAAAAACTGTTTTTT. As protein: CASSQVSGAEKLFF.

The chain combines TRBV27 with TRBJ1-1; TRBD1 agrees at 8 bases. There are 15 residues in the CDR3. J was trimmed by 1 base and V by 6 bases; bases with no gene match: 7. Per the germline V gene, CDR1 is MNHEY and CDR2 is SMNVEV (reference sequence). For the CDR3, the DNA is TGTGCCAGCAGACCATCAGGGGGCTGGAACACTGAAGCTTTCTTT. Residues: CASRPSGGWNTEAFF.

This sequence joins TRBV4-3 and TRBJ1-1; D call uncertain. The CDR3 is 13 residues long. Looked up from germline, CDR1 is LGHNA and CDR2 is YSLEER. V dropped 0 bases and J dropped 7 bases, with 9 bases sitting between them. DNA for the CDR3: TGCGCCAGCAGCCAAGATCTGAGAAATGAAGCTTTCTTT. This translates into CASSQDLRNEAFF.

The sample holds one count of this clone. The chain carries TRBV6-5 and TRBJ1-2; the match to TRBD1 covers 11 bases. The germline V gene encodes CDR1 MNHEY and CDR2 SVGAGI. The length of the CDR3 is 14 residues. With V trimmed by 10 bases and J by 4 bases, 8 bases remained unmatched. CDR3 protein: CATLDRGLLYGYTF. Here the CDR3 DNA reads TGTGCCACCCTGGACAGGGGGCTCCTCTATGGCTACACCTTC.

This clone has more than one count but fewer than ten. This chain links TRBV6-1 with TRBJ1-1; TRBD1 is a possible D gene (5 bases). Germline V gives CDR1 MNHNS, CDR2 SASEGT. V was trimmed by 2 bases and J by 3 bases, leaving 10 bases between them. The CDR3 covers 14 residues. CDR3 DNA: TGTGCCAGCAGTGAATATGGGGGGGACACTGAAGCTTTCTTT. The encoded protein is CASSEYGGDTEAFF.